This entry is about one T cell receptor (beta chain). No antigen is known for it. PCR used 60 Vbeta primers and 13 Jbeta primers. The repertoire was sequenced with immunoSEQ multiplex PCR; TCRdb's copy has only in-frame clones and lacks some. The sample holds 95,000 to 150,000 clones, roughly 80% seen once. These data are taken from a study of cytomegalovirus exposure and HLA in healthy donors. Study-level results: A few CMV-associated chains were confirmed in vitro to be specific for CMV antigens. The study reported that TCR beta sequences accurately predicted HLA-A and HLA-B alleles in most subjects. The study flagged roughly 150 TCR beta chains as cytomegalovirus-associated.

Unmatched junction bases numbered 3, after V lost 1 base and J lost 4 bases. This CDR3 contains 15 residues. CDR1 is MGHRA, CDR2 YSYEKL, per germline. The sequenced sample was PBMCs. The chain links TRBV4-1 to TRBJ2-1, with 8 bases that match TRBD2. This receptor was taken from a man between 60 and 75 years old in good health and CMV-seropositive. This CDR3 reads CASSQGSGGYNEQFF. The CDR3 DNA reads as TGCGCCAGCAGCCAAGGGAGCGGGGGTTACAATGAGCAGTTCTTC.